This TCR beta chain is from a study of T cell changes during pregnancy in multiple sclerosis. Per the germline V gene, CDR1 is MNHEY and CDR2 is SMNVEV (reference sequence). This CDR3 is 15 amino acids long. Assay used: immunoSEQ multiplex PCR; TCRdb lists only in-frame clones, some missing. The table shows roughly 63,000 clones, with about 92% occurring only once. The source material was CD8+ T cells from peripheral blood mononuclear cells, sampled in the second trimester of pregnancy. The sequence derives from a female donor with multiple sclerosis, enrolled in a pregnancy study. V gene TRBV27 combines with J gene TRBJ2-5; D is undetermined. The J call may be incorrect, as the DNA end agrees better with TRBJ2-7. As DNA, the CDR3 is TGTGCCAGCAGCCTTAGTTTTACGGGTTCCTACGAGCAGTACTTC. It specifies CASSLSFTGSYEQYF.